Below, 14 T cell receptor beta chains from the same sample are listed, as sequenced in a study of blood T cell repertoires in COVID-19. The assay was immunoSEQ multiplex PCR, and TCRdb's table has in-frame clones only and misses some. The sample contains about 89,000 clones, 72% of which appear only once. Material: peripheral blood. These receptors all come from a woman older than 75 with acute or convalescent COVID-19.

The chain combines TRBV28 with TRBJ2-7; a possible D gene is TRBD2 (6 bases). Germline V gives CDR1 MDHEN, CDR2 SYDVKM. Trimming cost V 6 bases and J 5 bases, with 14 bases left between them. The CDR3 has 13 residues. The chain's CDR3 is CASSSSPGDEQYF. The CDR3 DNA is TGTGCCAGCAGCAGCTCCCCGGGGGACGAGCAGTACTTC.

This clone was seen just once. Additional DNA sequences in this sample encode the identical CDR3. The chain has TRBV12-3 or TRBV12-4 and TRBJ1-1; no reliable D call. CDR3 length: 13 residues. V gave up 4 bases and J gave up 3 bases, with 9 bases separating them. CDR3 protein: CASSSNRDTEAFF. The CDR3 DNA follows: TGTGCCAGCAGTTCTAACCGTGACACTGAAGCTTTCTTT.

For the CDR3, the DNA is TGTGCCAGCAGCTTACGAGTATCTGGGGCCAACGTCCTGACTTTC. It specifies CASSLRVSGANVLTF. The chain recombines TRBV7-9 with TRBJ2-6; D not resolved. The CDR3 runs to 15 residues. Germline-derived CDR1 and CDR2 are SEHNR and FQNEAQ (reference sequence). The ends were cut back, 2 bases at V and 1 base at J, with 6 bases in the middle.

This clone appeared a few times. V and J are TRBV19 and TRBJ2-1; 7 positions match TRBD2. Germline CDR1 reads LNHDA; CDR2 reads SQIVND (reference sequence). After removal of 5 bases from V and 3 bases from J, the junction contained 7 bases not matched to a gene. The CDR3 spans 15 residues. As DNA, the CDR3 is TGTGCCAGTAGTCCCCAACGGGGGGACTACAATGAGCAGTTCTTC. It encodes CASSPQRGDYNEQFF.

The rearrangement joins TRBV7-9 to TRBJ1-4; D remains unclear. V lost 5 bases and J 4 bases, leaving 11 bases between the germline ends. Germline V gene data show CDR1 as SEHNR and CDR2 as FQNEAQ (reference sequence). There are 14 residues in the CDR3. CDR3 in amino acids: CASSQGAGNEKLFF. In nucleotides, the CDR3 is TGTGCCAGCAGCCAAGGCGCGGGTAATGAAAAACTGTTTTTT.

The genes are TRBV5-1 and TRBJ2-1; D may be TRBD1 (6 bases). This CDR3 contains 12 residues. Trimming removed 0 bases at V and 8 bases at J, with 6 bases between. Germline V lookup: CDR1 SGHRS, CDR2 YFSETQ. The CDR3 protein is CASSLEGDEQFF. CDR3 nucleotide sequence: TGCGCCAGCAGCTTGGAGGGGGATGAGCAGTTCTTC.

This clone was counted only a few times. V gene TRBV19 combines with J gene TRBJ1-1, with 8 positions matching TRBD1. The length of the CDR3 is 12 residues. J gave up 11 bases and V 5 bases, and 7 bases lay outside the gene matches. Germline V lookup: CDR1 LNHDA, CDR2 SQIVND (reference sequence). The CDR3, as DNA: TGTGCCAGTAGTCCAGGGGGCCCCCGGGCTTTCTTT. Protein: CASSPGGPRAFF.

The chain has TRBV7-2 and TRBJ1-2, with TRBD1 matching over 7 bases. CDR3 length: 14 residues. V lost 2 bases to trimming and J lost 5 bases; unmatched junction nucleotides: 5. Germline V gene sequence: CDR1 SGHTA, CDR2 FQGNSA. CDR3 residues: CASSLKDRPYGYTF. CDR3 in DNA: TGTGCCAGCAGCTTAAAGGACAGGCCTTATGGCTACACCTTC.

This clone has only one observation. In DNA form, the CDR3 reads TGTGCCACCAGCAGACCCGGGGGGAACACTGAAGCTTTCTTT. This codes for CATSRPGGNTEAFF. This chain links TRBV15 with TRBJ1-1; possible D gene TRBD1, 5 bases. Trimming stripped 2 bases from V and 1 base from J, with 8 bases between. CDR1 and CDR2 from the germline V gene are LNHNV and YYDKDF (reference sequence). The CDR3 spans 14 residues.

The genes are TRBV7-9 and TRBJ1-2; D remains unclear. Trimming pared 1 base from V and 8 bases from J, leaving 8 bases between. Germline CDR1 reads SEHNR; CDR2 reads FQNEAQ (reference sequence). This CDR3 spans 12 amino acids. For the CDR3, the DNA is TGTGCCAGCAGCTTAGAGACAAGCGGCTACACCTTC. Its translation: CASSLETSGYTF. Combining the CDR3 with reference TRBV7-9 and TRBJ1-2 gives the whole variable domain DTGVSQNPRHKITKRGQNVTFRCDPISEHNRLYWYRQTLGQGPEFLTYFQNEAQLEKSRLLSDRFSAERPKGSFSTLEIQRTEQGDSAMYLCASSLETSGYTFGSGTRLTVV.

The V call is TRBV27, the J call TRBJ1-1; D is possibly TRBD1 (6 bases). The germline CDR1 and CDR2 sequences are MNHEY and SMNVEV (reference sequence). This CDR3 contains 14 residues. The germline V and J ends were trimmed by 3 bases and 5 bases, with 13 bases remaining between them. The CDR3 DNA reads TGTGCCAGCAGTTTGGGCCTAGGGGGTACTGAAGCTTTCTTT. Translated: CASSLGLGGTEAFF.

The chain links TRBV6-2 or TRBV6-3 to TRBJ2-7, with D possibly being TRBD2 (6 bases). Germline assignment: CDR1 MNHEY and CDR2 SVGEGT. The V end was cut by 5 bases, the J end by 2 bases, with 10 bases between. This CDR3 contains 13 residues. The CDR3 reads CASSARLAYEQYF. The CDR3 DNA is TGTGCCAGCAGTGCACGACTAGCCTACGAGCAGTACTTC.

The chain employs TRBV7-9 and TRBJ2-1; 8 positions agree with TRBD2. This CDR3 has 16 amino acids. Germline V CDR1 and CDR2: SEHNR, FQNEAQ (reference sequence). V shed 5 bases, J shed 2 bases, and the junction held 8 bases outside the gene matches. CDR3 sequence reads: CASSLVSGVPYNEQFF. CDR3 coding DNA: TGTGCCAGCAGCCTCGTTAGCGGGGTACCCTACAATGAGCAGTTCTTC.

This chain links TRBV5-4 with TRBJ1-2, with a weak D call TRBD1 (5 bases). Germline CDR1 is SGHNT and CDR2 is YYREEE (reference sequence). Trimming took off 5 bases at V and 3 bases at J, with 8 bases between the two ends. The CDR3 runs 12 residues. The CDR3 sequence is CASRGQDYGYTF. Here the CDR3 DNA reads TGTGCCAGCAGGGGGCAGGACTATGGCTACACCTTC.